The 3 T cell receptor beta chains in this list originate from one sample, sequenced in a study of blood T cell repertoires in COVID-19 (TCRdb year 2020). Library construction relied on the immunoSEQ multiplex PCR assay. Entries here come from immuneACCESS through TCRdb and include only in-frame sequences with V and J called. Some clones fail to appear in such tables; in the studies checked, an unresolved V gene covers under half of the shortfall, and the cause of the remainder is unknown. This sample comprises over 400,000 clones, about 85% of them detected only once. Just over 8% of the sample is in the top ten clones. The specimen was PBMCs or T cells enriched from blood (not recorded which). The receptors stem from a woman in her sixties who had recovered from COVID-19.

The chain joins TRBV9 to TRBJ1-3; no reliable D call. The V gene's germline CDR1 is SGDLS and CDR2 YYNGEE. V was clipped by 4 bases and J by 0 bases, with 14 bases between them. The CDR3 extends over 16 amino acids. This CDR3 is CASSPNPGISGNTIYF. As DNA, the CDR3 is TGTGCCAGCAGCCCTAACCCCGGGATCTCTGGAAACACCATATATTTT. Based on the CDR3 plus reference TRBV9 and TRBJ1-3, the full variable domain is DSGVTQTPKHLITATGQRVTLRCSPRSGDLSVYWYQQSLDQGLQFLIQYYNGEERAKGNILERFSAQQFPDLHSELNLSSLELGDSALYFCASSPNPGISGNTIYFGEGSWLTVV.

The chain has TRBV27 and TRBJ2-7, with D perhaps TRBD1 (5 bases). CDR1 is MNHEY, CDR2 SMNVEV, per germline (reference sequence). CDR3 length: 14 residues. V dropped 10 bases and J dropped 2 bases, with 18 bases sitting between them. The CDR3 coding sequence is TGTGCCACGACGGCCAGGGCCACCCCCTACGAGCAGTACTTC. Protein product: CATTARATPYEQYF.

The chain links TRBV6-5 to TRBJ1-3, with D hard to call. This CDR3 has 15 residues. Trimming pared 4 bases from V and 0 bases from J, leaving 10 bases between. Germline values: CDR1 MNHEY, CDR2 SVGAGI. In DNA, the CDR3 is TGTGCCAGCAGTTCGACCCTAGCCTCTGGAAACACCATATATTTT. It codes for CASSSTLASGNTIYF.